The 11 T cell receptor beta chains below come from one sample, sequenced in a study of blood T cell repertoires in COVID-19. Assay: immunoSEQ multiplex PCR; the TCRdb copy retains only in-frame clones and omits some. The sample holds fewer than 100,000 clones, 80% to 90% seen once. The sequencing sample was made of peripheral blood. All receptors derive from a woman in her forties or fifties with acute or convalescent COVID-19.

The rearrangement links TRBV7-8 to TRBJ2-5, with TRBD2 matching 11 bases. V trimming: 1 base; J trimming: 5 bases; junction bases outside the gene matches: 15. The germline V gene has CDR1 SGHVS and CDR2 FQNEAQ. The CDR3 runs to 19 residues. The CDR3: CASSLVPLAGGDKGETQYF. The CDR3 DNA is TGTGCCAGCAGCTTAGTGCCTCTAGCGGGGGGCGACAAAGGGGAGACCCAGTACTTC.

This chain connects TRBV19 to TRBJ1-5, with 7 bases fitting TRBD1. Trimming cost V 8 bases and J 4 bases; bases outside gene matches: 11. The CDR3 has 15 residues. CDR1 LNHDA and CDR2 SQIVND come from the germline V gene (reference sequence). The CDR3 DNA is TGTGCCAGTCGCCCAGGGGGAGTCCTTAATCAGCCCCAGCATTTT. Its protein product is CASRPGGVLNQPQHF.

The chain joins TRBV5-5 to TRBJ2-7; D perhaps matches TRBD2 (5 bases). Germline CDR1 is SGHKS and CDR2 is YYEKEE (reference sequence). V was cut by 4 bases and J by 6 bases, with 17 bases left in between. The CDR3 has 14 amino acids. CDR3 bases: TGTGCCAGCAGCGAACGGAGGCTCGGTCTCGAGCAGTACTTC. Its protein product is CASSERRLGLEQYF.

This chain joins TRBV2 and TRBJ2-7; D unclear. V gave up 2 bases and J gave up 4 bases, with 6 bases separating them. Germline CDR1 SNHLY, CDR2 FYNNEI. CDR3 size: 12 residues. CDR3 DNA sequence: TGTGCCAGCAGTGAAAGCCAATACGAGCAGTACTTC. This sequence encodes CASSESQYEQYF.

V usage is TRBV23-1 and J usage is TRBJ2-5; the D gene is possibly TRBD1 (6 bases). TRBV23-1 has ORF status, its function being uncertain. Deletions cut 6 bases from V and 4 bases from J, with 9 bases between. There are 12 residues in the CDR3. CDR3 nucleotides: TGCGCCAGCAGGAAGGACAGAGAGACCCAGTACTTC. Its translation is CASRKDRETQYF.

CDR3 bases: TGTGCCAGCAGCTTCTTCAGCGGGGGAAGCAATGAGCAGTTCTTC. Protein product: CASSFFSGGSNEQFF. V is TRBV7-2 and J is TRBJ2-1; 8 positions agree with TRBD2. The length of the CDR3 is 15 residues. V gave up 3 bases and J gave up 6 bases; unmatched junction bases: 7. CDR1 is SGHTA, CDR2 FQGNSA, per germline.

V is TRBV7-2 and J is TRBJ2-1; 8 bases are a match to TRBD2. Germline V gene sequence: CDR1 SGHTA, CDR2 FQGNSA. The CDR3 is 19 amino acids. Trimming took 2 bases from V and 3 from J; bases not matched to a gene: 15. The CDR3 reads CASSLNPPLSSGGYNEQFF. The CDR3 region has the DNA TGTGCCAGCAGCTTAAATCCGCCCCTCTCGAGCGGGGGCTACAATGAGCAGTTCTTC.

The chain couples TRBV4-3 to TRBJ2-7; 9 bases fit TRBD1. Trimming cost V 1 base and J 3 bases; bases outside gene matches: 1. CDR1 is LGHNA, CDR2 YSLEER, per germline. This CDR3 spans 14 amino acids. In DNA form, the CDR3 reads TGCGCCAGCAGCCAAGGACAGGGGGACTACGAGCAGTACTTC. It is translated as CASSQGQGDYEQYF.

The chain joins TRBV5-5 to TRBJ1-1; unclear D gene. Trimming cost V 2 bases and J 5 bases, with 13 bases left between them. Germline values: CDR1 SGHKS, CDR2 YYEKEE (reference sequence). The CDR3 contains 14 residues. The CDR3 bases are TGTGCCAGCAGCTTCGGGGTCCCGGGGACTGAAGCTTTCTTT. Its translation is CASSFGVPGTEAFF.

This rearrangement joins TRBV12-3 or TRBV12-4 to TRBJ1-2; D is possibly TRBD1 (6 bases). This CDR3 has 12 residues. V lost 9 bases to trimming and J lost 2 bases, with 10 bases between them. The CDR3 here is CASSQGNYGYTF. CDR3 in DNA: TGTGCCAGTTCCCAGGGGAACTATGGCTACACCTTC.

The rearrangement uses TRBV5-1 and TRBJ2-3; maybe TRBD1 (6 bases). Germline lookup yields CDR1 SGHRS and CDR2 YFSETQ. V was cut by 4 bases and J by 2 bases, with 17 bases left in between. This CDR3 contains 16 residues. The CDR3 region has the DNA TGCGCCAGCAGCCCGGACAGCGGCGAAACCACAGATACGCAGTATTTT. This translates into CASSPDSGETTDTQYF.